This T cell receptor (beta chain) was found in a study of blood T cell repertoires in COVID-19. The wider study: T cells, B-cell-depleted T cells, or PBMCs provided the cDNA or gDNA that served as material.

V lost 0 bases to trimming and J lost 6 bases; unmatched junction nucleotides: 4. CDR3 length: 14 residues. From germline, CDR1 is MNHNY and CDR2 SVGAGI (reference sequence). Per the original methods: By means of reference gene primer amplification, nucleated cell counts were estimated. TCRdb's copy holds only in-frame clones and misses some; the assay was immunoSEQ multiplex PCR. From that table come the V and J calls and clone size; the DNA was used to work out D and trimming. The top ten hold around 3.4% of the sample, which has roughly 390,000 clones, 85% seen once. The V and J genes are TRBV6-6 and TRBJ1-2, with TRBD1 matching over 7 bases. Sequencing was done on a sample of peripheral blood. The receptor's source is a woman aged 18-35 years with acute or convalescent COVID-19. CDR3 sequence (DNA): TGTGCCAGCAGTTACTCAGGGGGCTCTAATGGCTACACCTTC. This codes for CASSYSGGSNGYTF.